The rows below give T cell receptor beta chains drawn from one sample of a study of shared clonotypes between healthy human individuals. Only in-frame clones appear in the TCRdb table, and some are missing; sequencing was by immunoSEQ multiplex PCR. The table includes under 600,000 clones, around 97% detected once. The sequenced material came from naive CD4+ T cells sorted from blood. Receptor source: a woman in her 30s in good health. The CDR3 runs from the conserved cysteine through the conserved F or W. The D gene is left open where the match is weak. Only some rows state a clone size, as once, few, many or a class for expanded clones.

NA TRBJ1-5 TRBV19 NA TGTGCCAGTAGTATACGGGGTGGACAGCCCCAGCATTTT CASSIRGGQPQHF
NA TRBJ2-1 TRBV18 TRBD2 TGTGCCAGCTCACCTATCTCCTGGACTAGCGGGAGCTCCTACAATGAGCAGTTCTTC CASSPISWTSGSSYNEQFF
NA TRBJ1-1 TRBV5-6 NA TGTGCCAGCAGACGCGAAGACAGGCAGAACACTGAAGCTTTCTTT CASRREDRQNTEAFF
NA TRBJ2-7 TRBV11-1 NA TGTGCCAGCAGCTTAGATCATATACACTCCTACGAGCAGTACTTC CASSLDHIHSYEQYF
NA TRBJ2-1 TRBV28 TRBD2 TGTGCCAGCAGTTCGGCCTACGGGGGGAGCCCCTACAATGAGCAGTTCTTC CASSSAYGGSPYNEQFF
NA TRBJ1-1 TRBV6-5 NA TGTGCCAGCAGTCAGGGGTCTGAAGCTTTCTTT CASSQGSEAFF
once TRBJ2-7 TRBV2 NA TGTGCCAGCAGTGATCTCGACAGGAATTCCTACGAGCAGTACTTC CASSDLDRNSYEQYF
NA TRBJ2-7 TRBV28 TRBD1 TGTGCCAGCAGTTCTGGACAGGAGACTTACTACGAGCAGTACTTC CASSSGQETYYEQYF
NA TRBJ1-6 TRBV27 TRBD1 TGTGCCAGCAGGGGACAGGGTAATTCACCCCTCCACTTT CASRGQGNSPLHF
NA TRBJ2-3 TRBV4-1 NA TGCGCCAGCAGCCAAGATCAATTTAGGGCAGACACAGATACGCAGTATTTT CASSQDQFRADTDTQYF
once TRBJ2-6 TRBV7-8 TRBD1 TGTGCCAGCAGCCCTCCGGGACAGCGGCTGAGCTCTGGGGCCAACGTCCTGACTTTC CASSPPGQRLSSGANVLTF
NA TRBJ1-1 TRBV28 NA TGTGCCAGCAGTTTGGGGGGATTTCTTGAAGCTTTCTTT CASSLGGFLEAFF
NA TRBJ1-6 TRBV25-1 NA TGTGCCAGCAGTGATAGTTTGGGGAATTCACCCCTCCACTTT CASSDSLGNSPLHF
once TRBJ2-7 TRBV28 NA TGTGCCAGCAGTACCCCGGGGGCCAACGAGCAGTACTTC CASSTPGANEQYF
NA TRBJ2-1 TRBV5-1 NA TGCGCCAGCAGCTTGTTAGCTTCCTCCTACAATGAGCAGTTCTTC CASSLLASSYNEQFF
NA TRBJ2-7 TRBV5-1 TRBD2 TGCGCCAGCAGCTCCACCTTGGGGGGAGCGGGGCTGGACGAGCAGTACTTC CASSSTLGGAGLDEQYF
NA TRBJ2-1 TRBV30 TRBD2 TGTGCCGGCCGACTAGCGCCAGAAGGCGAGCAGTTCTTC CAGRLAPEGEQFF
NA TRBJ2-1 TRBV7-3 NA TGTGCCAGCAGCTACCTTGGGACTCATTCCTACAATGAGCAGTTCTTC CASSYLGTHSYNEQFF
NA TRBJ2-5 TRBV9 NA TGTGCCAGCAGCTCTCTCAGGTTGGGCGGTCATGAGACCCAGTACTTC CASSSLRLGGHETQYF
NA TRBJ2-7 TRBV5-5 NA TGTGCCAGCAGTCTCGGGACATTCGACGAGCAGTACTTC CASSLGTFDEQYF
NA TRBJ2-7 TRBV5-6 NA TGTGCCAGCAGCTGGGCCCTAGCGAACTACGAGCAGTACTTC CASSWALANYEQYF
NA TRBJ1-4 TRBV7-9 NA TGTGCCAGCAGCTTTGGGTGGGAAACTAATGAAAAACTGTTTTTT CASSFGWETNEKLFF
NA TRBJ2-5 TRBV5-1 TRBD1 TGCGCCAGCAGCGTGGACAGGGAGGAGACCCAGTACTTC CASSVDREETQYF
NA TRBJ2-3 TRBV4-1 TRBD2 TGCGCCAGCAGCCCCTTAGCGGGAGTGGTAGATACGCAGTATTTT CASSPLAGVVDTQYF
NA TRBJ2-5 TRBV6-1 NA TGTGCCAGCAGTGAATGGTCGGCGGTATCAGAGACCCAGTACTTC CASSEWSAVSETQYF
NA TRBJ2-7 TRBV5-4 TRBD1 TGTGCCAGCAGCCGGGACAGGGAAGGCGAGCAGTACTTC CASSRDREGEQYF
NA TRBJ2-4 TRBV11-2 NA TGTGCCAGCAGCTTAGATGGAGTCGGGACCCCTCGCTTC CASSLDGVGTPRF
NA TRBJ2-2 TRBV11-3 NA TGTGCCAGCAAACAGGGTTCTCCCACCGGGGAGCTGTTTTTT CASKQGSPTGELFF
NA TRBJ2-3 TRBV4-2 TRBD2 TGTGCCAGCAGCCAGATTTACGTGTCAGCGGGAGCCGGCACAGATACGCAGTATTTT CASSQIYVSAGAGTDTQYF
NA TRBJ2-7 TRBV7-8 NA TGTGCCAGCAGCTTAGTGGGGGGCCCCTACGAGCAGTACTTC CASSLVGGPYEQYF
NA TRBJ1-5 TRBV27 NA TGTGCCAGCAGGCAGACAGGCTGGGATCAGCCCCAGCATTTT CASRQTGWDQPQHF
NA TRBJ1-5 TRBV28 NA TGTGCCAGCAGTTTGAGGCAGGGAGGGGGGCAGCCCCAGCATTTT CASSLRQGGGQPQHF
NA TRBJ1-5 TRBV2 TRBD1 TGTGCCAGCAGTGGGGTGGACAGGGGGCAATTGAGCAATCAGCCCCAGCATTTT CASSGVDRGQLSNQPQHF
NA TRBJ2-1 TRBV11-2 TRBD2 TGTGCCAGCAGCCCACTAGCGGGAGAGAATGAGCAGTTCTTC CASSPLAGENEQFF
NA TRBJ2-2 TRBV15 TRBD2 TGTGCCACCAGCAGAGATGGGTGGGGACTAGCGATGAACACCGGGGAGCTGTTTTTT CATSRDGWGLAMNTGELFF
NA TRBJ2-5 TRBV7-5 NA TGTGTCAGAAGCACTACCGGGACTACGAAAGAGACCCAGTACTTC CVRSTTGTTKETQYF
NA TRBJ2-7 TRBV5-4 NA TGTGCCAGCAGCTTGTCCGGGCACGAGCAGTACTTC CASSLSGHEQYF
NA TRBJ2-1 TRBV7-6 TRBD2 TGTGCCAGCAGCCGACTAGCGGGAGCCGTGTCAGGGCAGTTCTTC CASSRLAGAVSGQFF
NA TRBJ2-7 TRBV28 NA TGTGCCAGCAGCCCGGGCTCCTACGAGCAGTACTTC CASSPGSYEQYF
NA TRBJ2-5 TRBV15 NA TGTGCCACCAGCAGAGGGCAGGGCGTTGTGCAAGAGACCCAGTACTTC CATSRGQGVVQETQYF
NA TRBJ1-5 TRBV6-6 NA TGTGCCAGCAGCGGGGGGGAGATTTGGCCCCAGCATTTT CASSGGEIWPQHF
NA TRBJ2-2 TRBV11-2 NA TGTGCCAGCAGCTTAGATAGGAGGGAGGTCACCGGGGAGCTGTTTTTT CASSLDRREVTGELFF
NA TRBJ2-7 TRBV14 NA TGTGCCAGCAGAGGTAGGGGTCACACCTACGAGCAGTACTTC CASRGRGHTYEQYF
NA TRBJ1-5 TRBV28 TRBD1 TGTGCCAGCAGTAGCCGACAGGGAGGTCAGCCCCAGCATTTT CASSSRQGGQPQHF
NA TRBJ1-5 TRBV6-5 TRBD1 TGTGCCAGCAGTCTTGGACAGGCCAATCAGCCCCAGCATTTT CASSLGQANQPQHF
NA TRBJ1-4 TRBV18 NA TGTGCCAGCTCTCATGACACTAATGAAAAACTGTTTTTT CASSHDTNEKLFF
NA TRBJ2-7 TRBV28 NA TGTGCCAGCAGTTACCACAAACGAGCTCCAACCTACGAGCAGTACTTC CASSYHKRAPTYEQYF
NA TRBJ2-5 TRBV6-1 NA TGTGCCAGCAGTGGACCTCCTCAAGAGACCCAGTACTTC CASSGPPQETQYF
NA TRBJ1-2 TRBV6-6 NA TGTGCCAGCACTAAGGAGGGCAGGCTTAACTATGGCTACACCTTC CASTKEGRLNYGYTF
NA TRBJ1-5 TRBV19 TRBD1 TGTGCCAGTACCCAGACAGGGTATAGCAATCAGCCCCAGCATTTT CASTQTGYSNQPQHF
NA TRBJ2-3 TRBV20-1 NA TGCAGTGCTAGAGGGTATACGCAGTATTTT CSARGYTQYF